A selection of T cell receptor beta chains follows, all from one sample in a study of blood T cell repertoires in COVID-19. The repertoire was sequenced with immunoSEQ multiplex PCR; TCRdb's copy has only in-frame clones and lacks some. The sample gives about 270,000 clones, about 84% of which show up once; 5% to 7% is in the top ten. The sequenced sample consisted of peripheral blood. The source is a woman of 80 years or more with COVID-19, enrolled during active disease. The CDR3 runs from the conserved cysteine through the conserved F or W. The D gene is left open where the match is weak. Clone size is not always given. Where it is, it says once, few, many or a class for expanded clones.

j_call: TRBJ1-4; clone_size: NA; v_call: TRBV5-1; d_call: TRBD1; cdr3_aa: CASSLGTANEKLFF; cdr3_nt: TGCGCCAGCAGCCTCGGGACAGCTAATGAAAAACTGTTTTTT
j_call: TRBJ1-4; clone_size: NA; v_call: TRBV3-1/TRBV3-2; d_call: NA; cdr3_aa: CASSQDPGGTARKLFF; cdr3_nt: TGTGCCAGCAGCCAAGACCCCGGAGGGACGGCCAGAAAACTGTTTTTT
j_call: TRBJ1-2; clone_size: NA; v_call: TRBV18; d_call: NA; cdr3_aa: CASSAPVASTNYGYTF; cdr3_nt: TGTGCCAGCTCCGCGCCGGTAGCGTCTACTAACTATGGCTACACCTTC
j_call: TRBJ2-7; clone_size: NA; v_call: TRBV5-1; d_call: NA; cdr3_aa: CASSFGYSLDEEQYF; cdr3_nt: TGCGCCAGCAGCTTTGGGTACTCTCTAGATGAGGAGCAGTACTTC
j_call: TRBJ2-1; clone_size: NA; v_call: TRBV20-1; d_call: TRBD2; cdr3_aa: CSASPRLASEQFF; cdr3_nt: TGCAGTGCTAGTCCGAGACTAGCGAGCGAGCAGTTCTTC
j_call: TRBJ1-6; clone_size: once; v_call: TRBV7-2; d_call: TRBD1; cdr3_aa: CASSLEGDRASPLHF; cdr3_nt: TGTGCCAGCAGCTTAGAAGGGGACAGGGCTTCACCCCTCCACTTT
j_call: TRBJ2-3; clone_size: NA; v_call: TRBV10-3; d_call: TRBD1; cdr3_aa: CAISESGTGRDTQYF; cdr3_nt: TGTGCCATCAGTGAGTCAGGGACAGGGAGAGATACGCAGTATTTT
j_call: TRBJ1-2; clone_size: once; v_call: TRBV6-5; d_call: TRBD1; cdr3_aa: CASSRQGDGYTF; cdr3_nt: TGTGCCAGCAGCCGACAGGGGGATGGCTACACCTTC
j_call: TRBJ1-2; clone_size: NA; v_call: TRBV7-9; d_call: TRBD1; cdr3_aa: CASSSPGTVNYGYTF; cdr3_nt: TGTGCCAGCAGCTCCCCCGGGACAGTAAACTATGGCTACACCTTC
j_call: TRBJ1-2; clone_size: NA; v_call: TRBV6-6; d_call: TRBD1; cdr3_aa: CASSQGGQAYGYTF; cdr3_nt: TGTGCCAGCAGTCAGGGGGGACAGGCCTATGGCTACACCTTC
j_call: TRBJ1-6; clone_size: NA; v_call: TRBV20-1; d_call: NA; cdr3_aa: CSAFDSPLHF; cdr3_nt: TGCAGTGCTTTCGATTCACCCCTCCACTTT
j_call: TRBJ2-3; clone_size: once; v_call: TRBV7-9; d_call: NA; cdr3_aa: CASSLDGVQGSDTQYF; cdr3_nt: TGTGCCAGCAGCTTAGATGGCGTGCAGGGGTCAGATACGCAGTATTTT
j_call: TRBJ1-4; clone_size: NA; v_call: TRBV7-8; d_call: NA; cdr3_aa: CASSLARTGGEKLFF; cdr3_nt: TGTGCCAGCAGCTTAGCGCGCACCGGCGGGGAAAAACTGTTTTTT
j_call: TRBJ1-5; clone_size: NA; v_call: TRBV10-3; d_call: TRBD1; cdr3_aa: CAISGDREQPQHF; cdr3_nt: TGTGCCATCAGCGGGGACAGGGAACAGCCCCAGCATTTT
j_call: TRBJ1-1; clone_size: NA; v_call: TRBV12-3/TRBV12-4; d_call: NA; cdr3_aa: CASSFRNTEAFF; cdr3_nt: TGTGCCAGCAGTTTCAGGAACACTGAAGCTTTCTTT
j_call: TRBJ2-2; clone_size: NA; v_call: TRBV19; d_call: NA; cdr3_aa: CASSPGGSNTGELFF; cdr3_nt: TGTGCCAGTAGCCCCGGAGGATCGAACACCGGGGAGCTGTTTTTT
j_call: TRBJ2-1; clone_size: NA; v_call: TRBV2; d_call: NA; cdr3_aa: CASRVDREYNEQFF; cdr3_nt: TGTGCCAGCAGGGTGGACAGAGAGTACAATGAGCAGTTCTTC
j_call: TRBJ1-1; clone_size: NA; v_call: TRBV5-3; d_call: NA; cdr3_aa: CARSLERHTEAFF; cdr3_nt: TGTGCCAGAAGCTTGGAGAGGCACACTGAAGCTTTCTTT
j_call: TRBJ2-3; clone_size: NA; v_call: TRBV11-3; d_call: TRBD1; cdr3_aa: CASSQPGQNTDAQYF; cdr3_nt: TGTGCCAGCAGCCAACCGGGACAGAACACAGATGCGCAGTATTTT
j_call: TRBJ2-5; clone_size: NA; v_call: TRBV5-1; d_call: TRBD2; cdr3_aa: CASSVGPLAAQETQYF; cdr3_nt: TGCGCCAGCAGTGTGGGGCCCCTAGCGGCCCAAGAGACCCAGTACTTC
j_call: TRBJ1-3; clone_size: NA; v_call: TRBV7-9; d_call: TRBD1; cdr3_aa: CASSRRTGGGGNTIYF; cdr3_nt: TGTGCCAGCAGCAGACGGACAGGGGGCGGTGGAAACACCATATATTTT
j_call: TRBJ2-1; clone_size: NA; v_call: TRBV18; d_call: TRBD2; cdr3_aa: CASSPAIAGFNEQFF; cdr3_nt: TGTGCCAGCTCACCGGCCATAGCGGGGTTTAATGAGCAGTTCTTC
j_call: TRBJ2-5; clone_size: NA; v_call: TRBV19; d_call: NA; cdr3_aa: CASSIEGKWSQETQYF; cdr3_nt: TGTGCCAGTAGTATAGAAGGAAAATGGAGCCAAGAGACCCAGTACTTC
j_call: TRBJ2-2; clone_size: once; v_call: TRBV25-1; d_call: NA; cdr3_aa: CASSPGGFNTGELFF; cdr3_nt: TGTGCCAGCAGTCCGGGGGGCTTTAATACCGGGGAGCTGTTTTTT
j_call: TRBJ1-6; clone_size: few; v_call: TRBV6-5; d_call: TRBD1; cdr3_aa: CASTFEGQGNSPLHF; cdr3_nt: TGTGCCAGCACCTTTGAGGGACAGGGTAATTCACCCCTCCACTTT
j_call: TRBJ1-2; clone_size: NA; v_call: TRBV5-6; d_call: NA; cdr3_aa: CASSRLTGANYGYTF; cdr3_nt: TGTGCCAGCAGCCGTTTGACAGGCGCTAACTATGGCTACACCTTC
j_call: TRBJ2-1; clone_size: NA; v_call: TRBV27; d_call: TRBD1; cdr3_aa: CASSLSGTVSSYNEQFF; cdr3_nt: TGTGCCAGCAGTTTATCGGGGACAGTTTCCTCCTACAATGAGCAGTTCTTC
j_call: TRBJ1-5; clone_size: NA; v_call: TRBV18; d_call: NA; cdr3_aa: CASSPPAGRNNQPQHF; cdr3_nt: TGTGCCAGCTCACCACCGGCGGGGAGGAACAATCAGCCCCAGCATTTT
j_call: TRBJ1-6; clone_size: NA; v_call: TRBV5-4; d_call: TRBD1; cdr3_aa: CASSVGQGGSPLHF; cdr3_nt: TGTGCCAGCAGCGTAGGACAGGGGGGTTCACCCCTCCACTTT
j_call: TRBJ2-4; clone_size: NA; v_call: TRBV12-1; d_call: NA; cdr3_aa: CASSHGPDSPGNIQYF; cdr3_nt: TGTGCCAGCAGCCATGGGCCGGACTCCCCTGGCAACATTCAGTACTTC
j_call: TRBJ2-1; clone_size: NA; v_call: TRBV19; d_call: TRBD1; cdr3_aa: CASSSPTGSALTSYNEQFF; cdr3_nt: TGTGCCAGTAGTTCACCGACAGGGTCGGCTTTGACTTCCTACAATGAGCAGTTCTTC
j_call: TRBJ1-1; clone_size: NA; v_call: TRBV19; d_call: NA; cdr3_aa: CASSIRGQRSEAFF; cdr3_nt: TGTGCCAGTAGTATTCGAGGGCAGCGAAGTGAAGCTTTCTTT
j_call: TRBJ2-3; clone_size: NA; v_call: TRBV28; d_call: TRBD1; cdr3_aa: CASNAPRGPPDTQYF; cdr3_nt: TGTGCCAGCAACGCCCCCAGGGGGCCCCCAGATACGCAGTATTTT
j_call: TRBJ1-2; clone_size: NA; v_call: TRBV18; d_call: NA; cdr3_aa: CASSLTGQDYGYTF; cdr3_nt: TGTGCCAGCTCACTTACAGGGCAGGACTATGGCTACACCTTC
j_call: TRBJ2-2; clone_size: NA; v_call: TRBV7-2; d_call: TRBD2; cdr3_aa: CASSPTSASTGELFF; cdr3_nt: TGTGCCAGCAGCCCAACTAGCGCTAGCACCGGGGAGCTGTTTTTT
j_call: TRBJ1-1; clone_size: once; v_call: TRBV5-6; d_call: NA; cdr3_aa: CASSSPGLTEAFF; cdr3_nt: TGTGCCAGCAGCTCCCCAGGGTTAACTGAAGCTTTCTTT
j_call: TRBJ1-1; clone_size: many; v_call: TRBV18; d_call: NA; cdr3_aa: CASSPGADREAFF; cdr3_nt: TGTGCCAGCTCACCAGGAGCCGATAGAGAAGCTTTCTTT
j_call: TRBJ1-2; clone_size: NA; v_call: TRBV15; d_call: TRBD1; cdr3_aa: CATAGQGMLYGYTF; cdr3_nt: TGTGCCACCGCGGGACAGGGAATGCTCTATGGCTACACCTTC
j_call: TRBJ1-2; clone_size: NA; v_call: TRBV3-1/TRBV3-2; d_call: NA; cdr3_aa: CASSPGDGGYTF; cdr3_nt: TGTGCCAGCAGCCCAGGGGACGGCGGCTACACCTTC
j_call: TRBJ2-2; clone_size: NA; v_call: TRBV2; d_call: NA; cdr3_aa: CASIRTRPGELFF; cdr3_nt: TGTGCCAGCATCAGAACCAGGCCCGGGGAGCTGTTTTTT
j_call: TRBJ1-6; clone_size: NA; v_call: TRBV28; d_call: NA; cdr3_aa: CASSLNRGQREGPNSPLHF; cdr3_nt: TGTGCCAGCAGTTTAAATCGGGGTCAGAGGGAGGGACCTAATTCACCCCTCCACTTT
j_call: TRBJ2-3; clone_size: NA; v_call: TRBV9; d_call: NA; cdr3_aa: CASSVGLGGPWDTQYF; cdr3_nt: TGTGCCAGCAGCGTAGGGTTGGGGGGGCCATGGGATACGCAGTATTTT
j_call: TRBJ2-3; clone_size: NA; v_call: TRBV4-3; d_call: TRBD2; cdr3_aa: CASSQSGGVSTDTQYF; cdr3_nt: TGCGCCAGCAGCCAATCCGGGGGGGTTAGCACAGATACGCAGTATTTT
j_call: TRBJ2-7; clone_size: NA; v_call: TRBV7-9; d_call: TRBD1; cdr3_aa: CASSYGQGEGEQYF; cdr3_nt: TGTGCCAGCAGCTACGGACAGGGTGAAGGCGAGCAGTACTTC
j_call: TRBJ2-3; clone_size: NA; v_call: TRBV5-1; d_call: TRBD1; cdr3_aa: CASSLLTGGDTQYF; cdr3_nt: TGCGCCAGCAGCTTGCTGACAGGGGGAGATACGCAGTATTTT
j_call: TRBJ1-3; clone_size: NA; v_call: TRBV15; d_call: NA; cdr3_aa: CATSSGEGTGNTIYF; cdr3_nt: TGTGCCACCAGCAGTGGAGAAGGTACTGGAAACACCATATATTTT
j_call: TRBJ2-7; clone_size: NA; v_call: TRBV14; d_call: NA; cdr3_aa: CASSQDIGQGYEQYF; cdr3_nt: TGTGCCAGCAGCCAAGATATCGGGCAGGGCTACGAGCAGTACTTC
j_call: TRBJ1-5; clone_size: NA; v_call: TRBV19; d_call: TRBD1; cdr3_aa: CASRGQGYNQPQHF; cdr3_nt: TGTGCCAGTAGGGGACAGGGGTACAATCAGCCCCAGCATTTT
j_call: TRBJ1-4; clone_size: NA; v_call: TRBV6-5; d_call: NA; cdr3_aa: CASTAGVGNEKLFF; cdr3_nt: TGTGCCAGCACCGCGGGGGTGGGTAATGAAAAACTGTTTTTT
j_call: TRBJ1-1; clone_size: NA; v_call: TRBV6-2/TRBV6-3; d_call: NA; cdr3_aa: CASSPTVSTGNTEAFF; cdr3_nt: TGTGCCAGCAGCCCCACTGTGAGTACAGGGAACACTGAAGCTTTCTTT
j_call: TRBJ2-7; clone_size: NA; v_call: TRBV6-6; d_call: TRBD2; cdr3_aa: CASSPRGRAGGPSRQYF; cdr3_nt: TGTGCCAGCAGTCCCCGGGGCCGAGCGGGGGGGCCTTCTCGGCAGTACTTC
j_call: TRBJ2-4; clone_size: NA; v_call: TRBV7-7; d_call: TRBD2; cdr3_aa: CASSHAPAGGPKNIQYF; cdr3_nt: TGTGCTAGCAGCCACGCCCCAGCGGGGGGGCCCAAAAACATTCAGTACTTC
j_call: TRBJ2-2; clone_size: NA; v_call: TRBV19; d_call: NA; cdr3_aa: CASGVGNTGELFF; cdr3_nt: TGTGCCAGCGGAGTAGGGAACACCGGGGAGCTGTTTTTT
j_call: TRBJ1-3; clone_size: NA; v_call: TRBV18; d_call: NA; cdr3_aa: CASSSNSGNTIYF; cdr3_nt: TGTGCCAGCTCATCTAATTCTGGAAACACCATATATTTT
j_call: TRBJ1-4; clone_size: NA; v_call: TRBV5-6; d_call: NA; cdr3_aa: CASSLRQLGGANEKLFF; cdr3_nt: TGTGCCAGCAGCTTACGGCAGCTAGGTGGAGCTAATGAAAAACTGTTTTTT
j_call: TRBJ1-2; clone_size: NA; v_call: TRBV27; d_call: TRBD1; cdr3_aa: CASSPSNRDSQLYGYTF; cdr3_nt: TGTGCCAGCAGTCCATCCAACCGGGACAGTCAATTGTATGGCTACACCTTC
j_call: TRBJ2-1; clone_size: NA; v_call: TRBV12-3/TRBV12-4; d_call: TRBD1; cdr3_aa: CASEKDRNNEQFF; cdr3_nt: TGTGCCAGCGAAAAGGACAGGAACAATGAGCAGTTCTTC
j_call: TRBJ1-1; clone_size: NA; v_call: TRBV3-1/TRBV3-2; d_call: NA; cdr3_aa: CASSRRGGDTEAFF; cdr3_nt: TGTGCCAGCAGCCGGAGGGGAGGGGACACTGAAGCTTTCTTT
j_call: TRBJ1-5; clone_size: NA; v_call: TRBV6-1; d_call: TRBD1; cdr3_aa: CASSEGTGGSNQPQHF; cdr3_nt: TGTGCCAGCAGTGAAGGGACAGGGGGTAGCAATCAGCCCCAGCATTTT